The source of this T cell receptor beta chain is a study of T cell repertoires in cytomegalovirus infection (dated by TCRdb to between 2018 and 2021). Background for the entire study: Donor HLA type was relevant to the analysis, because carriage of CMV infection together with the matching HLA type was indicated by public TCR beta signatures. On the study overall, not on this receptor specifically: Cumulative frequency of public TCR beta family members discriminated carriers of CMV infection plus the relevant HLA type in this cohort and an independent 352-donor cohort. The ex vivo response was dominated by HLA-C-restricted CMV-specific TCR beta clonotypes, which also provided the single most frequent clonotype in two of eight donors.

This clonotype has ten or more counts. Its target antigen remains unknown. Within one base of it there is no much larger clone, and no base qualities were kept. The CDR3 holds 15 amino acids from the cysteine to the phenylalanine. Only the CDR3 DNA is retained, 45 bases long and in frame from the first base. Based on the germline V gene (reference sequence), the CDR1 and CDR2 sequences are MNHNY and SVGAGI. Trimming removed 2 bases from V and 3 bases from J, leaving 14 bases between the germline ends. Sequencing was carried out with an Illumina HiSeq 1500. The public reads were run again by TCRdb, first through fastp at Q25 and then through MiXCR, and only productive beta chains were kept. For every CDR3 protein sequence, its rows merge into one entry that carries the most common genes and DNA. The sample has 300,000 to 450,000 distinct CDR3 sequences on record, around 18% of them singletons. The ten largest clones add up to around 8.6% of the sample.

The source of this sequence is a human donor in good health (CMV status not recorded). Some clones in this sample may be carry-over from other donors' samples. This receptor chain uses TRBV6-6 and TRBJ2-7; TRBD2 is a possible D gene, resting on 6 matching bases. The sequenced sample consisted of PBMCs. The CDR3 protein: CASSYTSGRNYEQYF. At the DNA level, the sequence is TGTGCCAGCAGTTACACATCCGGGAGAAACTACGAGCAGTACTTC.